The clone carrying this T cell receptor (beta chain) came up many times. The antigen is undetermined. This record belongs to a study of blood T cells in healthy people across ages. General study findings and limits: PBMCs left unsorted prevented a conclusive naive versus antigen-experienced comparison.

Combining a sample-barcoded 5' primer with a J-beta primer mix, a second PCR ran for roughly 7 to 12 cycles. TCRdb recomputed calls from the 5' RACE reads with MiXCR, one row per CDR3 protein. The sample lists more than 700,000 distinct CDR3 sequences; 40% to 65% were seen once. Drawing of peripheral blood yielded about 10 milliliters from each donor. The amount of total RNA extracted per sample was at least 6 micrograms. The CDR3 extends over 12 amino acids. Germline-derived CDR1 and CDR2 are SGHAT and FQNNGV. Trimming pared 6 bases from V and 2 bases from J, leaving 2 bases between. Sequencing used blood. The sequence was collected from an elderly man in good health. This chain links TRBV11-2 with TRBJ2-6; D remains unclear. CDR3 sequence (DNA): TGTGCCAGCAGTCCTGGGGCCAACGTCCTGACTTTC. It translates to CASSPGANVLTF.